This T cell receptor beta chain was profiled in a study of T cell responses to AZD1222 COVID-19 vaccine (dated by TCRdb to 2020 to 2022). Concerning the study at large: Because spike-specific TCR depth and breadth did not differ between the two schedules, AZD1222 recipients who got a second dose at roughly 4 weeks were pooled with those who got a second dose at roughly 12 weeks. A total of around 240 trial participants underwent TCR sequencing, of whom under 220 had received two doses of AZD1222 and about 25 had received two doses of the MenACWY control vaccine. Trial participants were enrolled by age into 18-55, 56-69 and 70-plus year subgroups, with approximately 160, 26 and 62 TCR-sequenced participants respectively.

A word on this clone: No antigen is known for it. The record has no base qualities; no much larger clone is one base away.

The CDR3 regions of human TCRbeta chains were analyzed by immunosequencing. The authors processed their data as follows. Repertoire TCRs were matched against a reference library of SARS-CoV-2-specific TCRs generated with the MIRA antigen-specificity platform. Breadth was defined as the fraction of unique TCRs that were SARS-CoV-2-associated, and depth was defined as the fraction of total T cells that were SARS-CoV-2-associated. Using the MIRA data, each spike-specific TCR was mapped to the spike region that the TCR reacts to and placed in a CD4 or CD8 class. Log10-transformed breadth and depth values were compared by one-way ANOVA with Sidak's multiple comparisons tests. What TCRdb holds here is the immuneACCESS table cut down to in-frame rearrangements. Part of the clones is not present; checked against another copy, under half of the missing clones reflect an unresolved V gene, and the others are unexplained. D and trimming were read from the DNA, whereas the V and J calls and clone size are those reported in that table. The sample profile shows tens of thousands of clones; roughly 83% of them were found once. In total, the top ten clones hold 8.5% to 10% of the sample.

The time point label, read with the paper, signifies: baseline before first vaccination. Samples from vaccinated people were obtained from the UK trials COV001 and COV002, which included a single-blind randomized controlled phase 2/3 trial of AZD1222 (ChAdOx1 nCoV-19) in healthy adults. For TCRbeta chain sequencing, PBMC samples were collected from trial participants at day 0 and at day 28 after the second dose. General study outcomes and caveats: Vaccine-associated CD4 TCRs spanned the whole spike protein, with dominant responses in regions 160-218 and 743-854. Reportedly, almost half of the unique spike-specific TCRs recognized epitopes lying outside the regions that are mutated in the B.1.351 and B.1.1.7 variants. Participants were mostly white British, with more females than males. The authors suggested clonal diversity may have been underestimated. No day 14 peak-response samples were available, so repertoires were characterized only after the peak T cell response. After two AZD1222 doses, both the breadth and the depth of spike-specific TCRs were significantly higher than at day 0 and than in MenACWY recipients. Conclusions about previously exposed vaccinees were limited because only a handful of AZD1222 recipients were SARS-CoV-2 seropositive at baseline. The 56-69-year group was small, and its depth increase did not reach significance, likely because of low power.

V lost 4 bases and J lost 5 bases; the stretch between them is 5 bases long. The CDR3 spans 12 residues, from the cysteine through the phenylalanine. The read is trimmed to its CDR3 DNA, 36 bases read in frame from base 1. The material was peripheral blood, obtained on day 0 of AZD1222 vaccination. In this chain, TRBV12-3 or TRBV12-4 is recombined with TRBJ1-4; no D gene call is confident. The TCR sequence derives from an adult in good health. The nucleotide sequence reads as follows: TGTGCCAGCAGTTCGGGGAATGAAAAACTGTTTTTT. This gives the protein CASSSGNEKLFF.